The 22 T cell receptor beta chains listed next were all sequenced from one sample in a study of a mutant IDH1 vaccine in newly diagnosed glioma listed by TCRdb under 2021. The library relied on the immunoSEQ multiplex PCR assay. The source is immuneACCESS, and TCRdb retained only in-frame sequences with V and J called. Part of the clones is not carried over; for the studies checked, unresolved V genes explain less than half of this, and the remainder is unexplained. The table for this sample lists 40,000 or so clones; 80% to 90% of them were counted only once. The ten most abundant clones make up 1.7% of the sample. These receptors are not linked to any known antigen. Per the publication, the time point label means: week 5, during vaccination. A 20-mer mutant IDH1 peptide at 300 micrograms in Montanide made up each vaccine dose, which was injected subcutaneously together with topical imiquimod. Specimen: PBMCs, collected from a glioma patient whose treatment included an IDH1 peptide vaccine. These receptor sequences come from a man between 40 and 49 years old with glioma.

In its sample, this clone was seen a few times. V gene TRBV19 combines with J gene TRBJ2-7; 8 bases match TRBD2. V shed 7 bases and J 1 base; nucleotides not matched to a gene: 12. Per germline, CDR1 LNHDA and CDR2 SQIVND (reference sequence). The CDR3 spans 16 residues. The CDR3 DNA reads as TGTGCCAGTACCGCCGGGAGGGGAGCGGGGTCCTACGAGCAGTACTTC. Its translation is CASTAGRGAGSYEQYF.

V usage is TRBV7-8 and J usage is TRBJ2-7; 9 positions agree with TRBD2. Germline V lookup: CDR1 SGHVS, CDR2 FQNEAQ. The CDR3 spans 15 residues. V was pared by 3 bases and J by 5 bases, with 8 bases of the junction left unmatched. The CDR3 DNA reads TGTGCCAGCAGCTTTAAAGCGGGAGGAGCAAACGAGCAGTACTTC. Translating gives CASSFKAGGANEQYF.

This sequence joins TRBV15 and TRBJ1-1, with 10 nucleotides matching TRBD1. This CDR3 has 15 amino acids. Germline assignment: CDR1 LNHNV and CDR2 YYDKDF (reference sequence). V was pared by 1 base and J by 4 bases, with 3 bases of the junction left unmatched. The CDR3 DNA sequence: TGTGCCACCAGCAGAGCTAGGACAGGGGGCACTGAAGCTTTCTTT. It is translated as CATSRARTGGTEAFF.

The chain uses TRBV14 and TRBJ1-1; D unclear. Germline V CDR1 and CDR2: SGHDN, FVKESK. The CDR3 is 13 residues long. V was clipped by 5 bases and J by 4 bases, with 11 bases between them. CDR3 loop: CASSVREGTEAFF. DNA for the CDR3: TGTGCCAGCAGCGTTCGTGAAGGCACTGAAGCTTTCTTT.

Only a few counts were recorded for this clone. The chain carries TRBV7-8 and TRBJ1-1, with D possibly TRBD1 on 6 matching bases. Germline-derived CDR1 and CDR2 are SGHVS and FQNEAQ. Trimming shortened V by 2 bases and J by 2 bases, and 12 bases separated the two germline ends. There are 15 residues in the CDR3. CDR3 sequence (DNA): TGTGCCAGCAGCTTAAGTACAGGGAGAAACACTGAAGCTTTCTTT. This sequence encodes CASSLSTGRNTEAFF.

A single count supports this clone. CDR3: CATSRQGLDGYTF. CDR3 in DNA: TGTGCCACCAGTCGACAGGGCCTAGATGGCTACACCTTC. V and J are TRBV15 and TRBJ1-2; 7 nucleotides line up with TRBD1. Germline CDR1 reads LNHNV; CDR2 reads YYDKDF (reference sequence). V dropped 6 bases and J dropped 6; count of bases not matched to a gene: 7. This CDR3 comprises 13 residues.

The V gene is TRBV27, the J gene TRBJ1-2; TRBD1 might be the D (6 bases). The CDR3 loop spans 15 amino acids. Germline V gene sequence: CDR1 MNHEY, CDR2 SMNVEV (reference sequence). V was pared by 3 bases and J by 4 bases, with 15 bases between. Here the CDR3 reads CASSFVGGAIYGYTF. Written as DNA, the CDR3 is TGTGCCAGCAGTTTTGTCGGGGGCGCGATCTATGGCTACACCTTC.

V and J are TRBV4-1 and TRBJ2-7; D may be TRBD2 (6 bases). The CDR3 length is 16 residues. Trimming left V 0 bases short and J 3 bases short, with 15 bases between. Germline values: CDR1 MGHRA, CDR2 YSYEKL. The CDR3 region has the DNA TGCGCCAGCAGCCAAGAGTGGGGAGGCCCTAACTACGAGCAGTACTTC. This gives the protein CASSQEWGGPNYEQYF.

The CDR3 DNA is TGTGCCAGCGGCTCATCGGGACAGGATTTTTACAGCTCCTACGAGCAGTACTTC. Translation gives CASGSSGQDFYSSYEQYF. The chain couples TRBV5-4 to TRBJ2-7; 8 bases fit TRBD1. V lost 7 bases to trimming and J lost 0 bases; unmatched junction nucleotides: 18. Germline CDR1 is SGHNT and CDR2 is YYREEE (reference sequence). This CDR3 has 18 residues.

This clone was counted a single time. The chain combines TRBV5-1 with TRBJ2-5; the D is unclear. Germline V lookup: CDR1 SGHRS, CDR2 YFSETQ. This CDR3 comprises 15 residues. Trimming took off 2 bases at V and 1 base at J, with 12 bases between the two ends. The CDR3 sequence: CASSLSVPLQETQYF. The CDR3 bases are TGCGCCAGCAGCTTATCTGTCCCACTCCAAGAGACCCAGTACTTC. The full variable domain, completed using reference TRBV5-1 and TRBJ2-5, is KAGVTQTPRYLIKTRGQQVTLSCSPISGHRSVSWYQQTPGQGLQFLFEYFSETQRNKGNFPGRFSGRQFSNSRSEMNVSTLELGDSALYLCASSLSVPLQETQYFGPGTRLLVL.

This clone came up once. The V gene is TRBV5-1, the J gene TRBJ1-2; TRBD1 agrees at 7 bases. Trimming cost V 1 base and J 3 bases; bases outside gene matches: 9. This CDR3 has 16 residues. Germline CDR1 reads SGHRS; CDR2 reads YFSETQ. CDR3 region: CASSLTPGQSDYGYTF. The CDR3 DNA reads as TGCGCCAGCAGCTTGACCCCGGGACAGTCTGACTATGGCTACACCTTC.

A word on this clone: The sample carries other DNA sequences with the same CDR3. The chain joins TRBV5-1 to TRBJ2-3, with D uncertain. The CDR3 has 12 residues. The V gene's germline CDR1 is SGHRS and CDR2 YFSETQ. The germline V and J ends were trimmed by 2 bases and 3 bases, with 4 bases remaining between them. In DNA, the CDR3 is TGCGCCAGCAGCTTCGCTACAGATACGCAGTATTTT. As protein: CASSFATDTQYF.

V usage is TRBV5-4 and J usage is TRBJ2-1; 9 nucleotides line up with TRBD2. CDR3 size: 16 residues. The germline gives CDR1 SGHNT, CDR2 YYREEE (reference sequence). The J segment lost 0 bases and the V segment lost 4 bases, leaving 5 bases of the junction unmatched. The CDR3 bases are TGTGCCAGCAGCCCCGCGACTAGCGGCTCCTACAATGAGCAGTTCTTC. Its protein product is CASSPATSGSYNEQFF.

The V and J genes are TRBV6-1 and TRBJ2-2; 8 bases are shared with TRBD1. CDR3 length equals 15 residues. Germline lookup yields CDR1 MNHNS and CDR2 SASEGT. J lost 3 bases, V lost 2 bases, and 2 bases had no gene match. In DNA form, the CDR3 reads TGTGCCAGCAGTGAACAGGGGGCACACACCGGGGAGCTGTTTTTT. Translation gives CASSEQGAHTGELFF.

V gene TRBV18 combines with J gene TRBJ2-7; no firm D call. From germline, CDR1 is KGHSH and CDR2 LQKENI. This CDR3 is built from 15 residues. Trimming took 2 bases from V and 3 from J, leaving 14 bases between them. Here the CDR3 DNA reads TGTGCCAGCTCACCAGCTCAGTCGCGCAACTACGAGCAGTACTTC. Protein: CASSPAQSRNYEQYF.

J is TRBJ1-2 and V is TRBV4-1; D is perhaps TRBD1 (5 bases). The germline CDR1 and CDR2 sequences are MGHRA and YSYEKL. The CDR3 is 14 amino acids. V was clipped by 0 bases and J by 6 bases, with 11 bases between them. In nucleotides, the CDR3 is TGCGCCAGCAGCCAAGACCACGGGGGAAATGGCTACACCTTC. Its protein is CASSQDHGGNGYTF.

The V gene is TRBV7-6, the J gene TRBJ1-1; 8 bases are a match to TRBD1. J was trimmed by 5 bases and V by 1 base; bases with no gene match: 0. The germline gives CDR1 SGHVS, CDR2 FNYEAQ. The CDR3 contains 13 residues. The CDR3 sequence is CASSLGQGTEAFF. The CDR3 coding sequence is TGTGCCAGCAGCTTAGGACAGGGGACTGAAGCTTTCTTT.

The chain employs TRBV19 and TRBJ2-5, with unresolved D. V lost 1 base and J 6 bases, leaving 15 bases between the germline ends. The germline CDR1 and CDR2 sequences are LNHDA and SQIVND (reference sequence). This CDR3 has 15 amino acids. The CDR3 loop reads CASSIVFGSDKTQYF. Written as DNA, the CDR3 is TGTGCCAGTAGTATAGTATTTGGATCGGATAAGACCCAGTACTTC.

This rearrangement joins TRBV18 to TRBJ2-3, with unresolved D. This CDR3 has 11 amino acids. V shed 5 bases and J shed 2 bases, with 2 bases lying between them. Per the germline V gene, CDR1 is KGHSH and CDR2 is LQKENI. CDR3 DNA sequence: TGTGCCAGCTCATCCACAGATACGCAGTATTTT. Its protein product is CASSSTDTQYF.

V gene TRBV18 combines with J gene TRBJ2-7, with TRBD1 matching 9 bases. Trimming cost V 6 bases and J 5 bases; bases outside gene matches: 11. Germline CDR1 reads KGHSH; CDR2 reads LQKENI. The CDR3 runs to 15 residues. For the CDR3, the DNA is TGTGCCAGCTCGTCCCCGGGACAGGGCGGAGACGAGCAGTACTTC. As protein: CASSSPGQGGDEQYF. The full variable domain, with the rest looked up from reference TRBV18 and TRBJ2-7, is NAGVMQNPRHLVRRRGQEARLRCSPMKGHSHVYWYRQLPEEGLKFMVYLQKENIIDESGMPKERFSAEFPKEGPSILRIQQVVRGDSAAYFCASSSPGQGGDEQYFGPGTRLTVT.

This chain joins TRBV5-1 and TRBJ1-1; possible D gene TRBD1, 5 bases. From germline, CDR1 is SGHRS and CDR2 YFSETQ. Trimming removed 7 bases from V and 0 bases from J, with 10 bases in between. The CDR3 loop spans 13 amino acids. CDR3 nucleotide sequence: TGCGCCAGCCACGGACACCTGAACACTGAAGCTTTCTTT. Residues: CASHGHLNTEAFF. Complete variable domain (other parts from reference TRBV5-1 and TRBJ1-1): KAGVTQTPRYLIKTRGQQVTLSCSPISGHRSVSWYQQTPGQGLQFLFEYFSETQRNKGNFPGRFSGRQFSNSRSEMNVSTLELGDSALYLCASHGHLNTEAFFGQGTRLTVV.

The chain uses TRBV7-3 and TRBJ2-2; 15 nucleotides agree with TRBD2. Germline lookup yields CDR1 SGHTA and CDR2 FQGTGA. There are 16 residues in the CDR3. V was pared by 5 bases and J by 6 bases, with 4 bases of the junction left unmatched. The CDR3 sequence is CASSTRTSGRAGELFF. Written as DNA, the CDR3 is TGTGCCAGCAGCACCAGGACTAGCGGGAGGGCCGGGGAGCTGTTTTTT.